Below, 24 T cell receptor beta chains from the same sample are listed, as sequenced in a study of patients and donors after allogeneic stem cell transplantation. Using its own MiXCR run on the RT-PCR reads, TCRdb lists one record per CDR3 protein. This sample has approximately 200,000 distinct CDR3 sequences, with 38% found just once. Sequenced material: blood, either unsorted or a sorted T cell fraction (not recorded which). The receptors shown here come from a human donor who was either an allogeneic HSCT recipient or a stem cell or donor lymphocyte infusion donor (not recorded which). It is not recorded whose cells these are; they may come from a transplant donor.

This clonotype was seen repeatedly, ten times or more. CDR3 in amino acids: CASSFGAGIKQYF. The CDR3 nucleotides read TGTGCCAGCAGTTTCGGGGCAGGGATCAAGCAGTACTTC. This chain links TRBV12-3 or TRBV12-4 with TRBJ2-7; D tentatively reads TRBD1 or TRBD2 (5 bases each). The germline V and J ends were trimmed by 3 bases and 8 bases, with 14 bases remaining between them. The CDR3 has 13 amino acids.

V gene TRBV15 combines with J gene TRBJ1-5; 8 bases match TRBD1. Trimming removed 3 bases from V and 6 bases from J; junction bases left unmatched: 16. CDR3 size: 18 residues. Germline V CDR1 and CDR2: LNHNV, YYDKDF (reference sequence). The CDR3 DNA is TGTGCCACCAGCAGCCATGTGAGACACCAGGGGGCGAGTCAGCCCCAGCATTTT. This codes for CATSSHVRHQGASQPQHF. Complete variable domain (other parts from reference TRBV15 and TRBJ1-5): DAMVIQNPRYQVTQFGKPVTLSCSQTLNHNVMYWYQQKSSQAPKLLFHYYDKDFNNEADTPDNFQSRRPNTSFCFLDIRSPGLGDTAMYLCATSSHVRHQGASQPQHFGDGTRLSIL.

This clonotype was picked up a small number of times. V and J are TRBV12-3 or TRBV12-4 and TRBJ2-2, with D unresolved. There are 13 residues in the CDR3. V lost 5 bases, J lost 5 bases, and 9 bases lay in between. The CDR3 sequence: CASSASLTGELFF. The CDR3 DNA is TGTGCCAGCAGTGCATCGTTGACCGGGGAGCTGTTTTTT.

There are a few counts of this clonotype. This CDR3 is CASSLDGFYAEAFF. CDR3 coding DNA: TGTGCCAGCAGCTTAGATGGGTTTTATGCTGAAGCTTTCTTT. The V call is TRBV7-8, the J call TRBJ1-1, with D unclear. The germline V and J ends were trimmed by 1 base and 6 bases, with 12 bases remaining between them. Germline assignment: CDR1 SGHVS and CDR2 FQNEAQ. The CDR3 totals 14 residues.

This clonotype has a single count. CDR3 region: CASSQEIRGRHEQYF. CDR3 DNA: TGTGCCAGCAGCCAAGAGATCAGGGGGCGACACGAGCAGTACTTC. The chain uses TRBV4-2 and TRBJ2-7, with TRBD1 matching 8 bases. This CDR3 is 15 amino acids long. V lost 0 bases, J lost 5 bases, and 6 bases stayed unmatched. Germline-derived CDR1 and CDR2 are LGHNA and YNFKEQ.

This clonotype was seen a few times. The chain combines TRBV20-1 with TRBJ2-3; perhaps TRBD1 as D (5 bases). The ends were cut back, 1 base at V and 2 bases at J, with 16 bases in the middle. Germline V gene sequence: CDR1 DFQATT, CDR2 SNEGSKA (reference sequence). There are 16 residues in the CDR3. The CDR3 region is CSARVITGWSTDTQYF. CDR3 bases: TGCAGTGCTAGAGTGATAACAGGCTGGTCCACAGATACGCAGTATTTT.

This chain connects TRBV12-3 or TRBV12-4 to TRBJ1-5; no reliable D call. There are 14 residues in the CDR3. Trimming shortened V by 6 bases and J by 0 bases, and 9 bases separated the two germline ends. Written as DNA, the CDR3 is TGTGCCAGCAGGCCAGGAGTTAGCAATCAGCCCCAGCATTTT. Encoded protein: CASRPGVSNQPQHF.

This chain links TRBV27 with TRBJ2-7; 10 positions agree with TRBD1. Germline assignment: CDR1 MNHEY and CDR2 SMNVEV (reference sequence). V trimming: 3 bases; J trimming: 4 bases; junction bases outside the gene matches: 6. The CDR3 spans 15 residues. The CDR3 region has the DNA TGTGCCAGCAGTTTGGCGACAGGGGGCGTTTACGAGCAGTACTTC. Residues: CASSLATGGVYEQYF.

Only a few counts were recorded for this clonotype. This rearrangement joins TRBV28 to TRBJ1-2; D gene ambiguous. CDR1 MDHEN and CDR2 SYDVKM come from the germline V gene. The CDR3 is 14 residues long. Trimming removed 6 bases from V and 7 bases from J, with 18 bases in between. The DNA for the CDR3 is TGTGCCAGCAGCCCCTCCACCGCCCTCGGTGGCTACACCTTC. It specifies CASSPSTALGGYTF.

CDR3 sequence (DNA): TGTGCCAGCAGCTTAACGGGGCAGCCGAACACTGAAGCTTTCTTT. This sequence encodes CASSLTGQPNTEAFF. This chain connects TRBV7-3 to TRBJ1-1; the D gene is possibly TRBD1 (5 bases). Germline CDR1 is SGHTA and CDR2 is FQGTGA. V lost 0 bases and J lost 1, with 9 bases in between. This CDR3 is 15 amino acids long.

The chain employs TRBV20-1 and TRBJ1-5; D not resolved. The V and J ends lost 6 bases and 6 bases respectively, with 21 bases between them. The V gene's germline CDR1 is DFQATT and CDR2 SNEGSKA (reference sequence). The CDR3 totals 15 residues. The CDR3 DNA reads as TGCAGTGCGGAAGAGGGTTCTGGGTCCTTTCAGCCCCAGCATTTT. Translation: CSAEEGSGSFQPQHF.

The CDR3 loop reads CASSVVGKSPLHF. The DNA for the CDR3 is TGTGCCAGCAGCGTAGTAGGGAAGTCACCCCTCCACTTT. The chain is built from TRBV9 and TRBJ1-6, with unresolved D. Trimming shortened V by 0 bases and J by 10 bases, and 8 bases separated the two germline ends. There are 13 residues in the CDR3. Germline V CDR1 and CDR2: SGDLS, YYNGEE.

The V call is TRBV27, the J call TRBJ2-1; tentatively, D is TRBD2 (5 bases). Germline values: CDR1 MNHEY, CDR2 SMNVEV (reference sequence). The CDR3 is 15 amino acids. Trimming cost V 5 bases and J 3 bases, with 14 bases left between them. CDR3 in DNA: TGTGCCAGCAGTGAGGGTATAGGCCTCTACAATGAGCAGTTCTTC. It specifies CASSEGIGLYNEQFF.

The J gene is TRBJ1-1, the V gene TRBV5-5, with 9 bases fitting TRBD1. The CDR3 has 17 residues. CDR1 and CDR2 from the germline V gene are SGHKS and YYEKEE (reference sequence). Unmatched junction bases numbered 11, after V lost 0 bases and J lost 5 bases. CDR3 sequence reads: CASSLVAGTGWKTEAFF. The CDR3 region has the DNA TGTGCCAGCAGCTTGGTAGCAGGGACAGGGTGGAAAACTGAAGCTTTCTTT.

The rearrangement links TRBV4-1 to TRBJ1-4; unclear D gene. Trimming left V 0 bases short and J 6 bases short, with 8 bases between. CDR3 length equals 14 residues. Germline V gene data show CDR1 as MGHRA and CDR2 as YSYEKL. CDR3: CASSQEETHEKLFF. CDR3 DNA: TGCGCCAGCAGCCAAGAAGAAACCCATGAAAAACTGTTTTTT.

The chain is built from TRBV5-1 and TRBJ2-7, with 8 bases aligning to TRBD1. CDR3 length equals 14 residues. The V gene end was trimmed by 0 bases and the J gene end by 5 bases; junction bases not matched to a gene: 4. Germline assignment: CDR1 SGHRS and CDR2 YFSETQ. CDR3 bases: TGCGCCAGCAGCTTGGCGGCAGGGGGCCACGAGCAGTACTTC. Translation gives CASSLAAGGHEQYF.

This clonotype was observed a handful of times. The chain carries TRBV10-3 and TRBJ1-1, with 7 bases matching TRBD1. V shed 7 bases and J 5 bases; nucleotides not matched to a gene: 7. This CDR3 spans 13 amino acids. The germline V gene has CDR1 ENHRY and CDR2 SYGVKD. CDR3 nucleotide sequence: TGTGCCATCACAGGGGGTATGAGAACTGAAGCTTTCTTT. Its translation: CAITGGMRTEAFF.

The V gene is TRBV29-1, the J gene TRBJ2-1; D is possibly TRBD2 (6 bases). Germline V gives CDR1 SQVTM, CDR2 ANQGSEA. The V gene lost 2 bases and the J gene lost 0 bases, with 17 bases spanning the gap. The CDR3 loop spans 17 amino acids. The CDR3 loop is CSVETTRGGVSYNEQFF. Written as DNA, the CDR3 is TGCAGCGTTGAAACAACCCGTGGCGGGGTCTCCTACAATGAGCAGTTCTTC.

The chain combines TRBV5-6 with TRBJ1-5; the D gene is possibly TRBD1 (5 bases). Trimming removed 0 bases from V and 16 bases from J, with 20 bases in between. The germline gives CDR1 SGHDT, CDR2 YYEEEE. The length of the CDR3 is 14 residues. CDR3 DNA: TGTGCCAGCAGCTTGGCCGGGTCCCGGGACCGAGGACATTTT. It codes for CASSLAGSRDRGHF. The full variable domain, completed using reference TRBV5-6 and TRBJ1-5, is DAGVTQSPTHLIKTRGQQVTLRCSPKSGHDTVSWYQQALGQGPQFIFQYYEEEERQRGNFPDRFSGHQFPNYSSELNVNALLLGDSALYLCASSLAGSRDRGHFGDGTRLSIL.

The chain recombines TRBV6-2 or TRBV6-3 with TRBJ1-2; D ambiguous. V dropped 2 bases and J dropped 2 bases, with 9 bases sitting between them. There are 14 residues in the CDR3. Germline V lookup: CDR1 MNHEY, CDR2 SVGEGT. CDR3 nucleotides: TGTGCCAGCAGTTACCCGGGGAAGAACTATGGCTACACCTTC. Translated, it gives CASSYPGKNYGYTF.

The rearrangement uses TRBV12-3 or TRBV12-4 and TRBJ2-1; 11 positions match TRBD1. The trim removed 6 bases at V and 2 bases at J, leaving 3 bases unmatched. This CDR3 contains 15 residues. CDR3 coding DNA: TGTGCCAGCAGCAGGGGACAGGGGGCCTACAATGAGCAGTTCTTC. Its translation is CASSRGQGAYNEQFF.

The chain is built from TRBV4-1 and TRBJ1-3, with 7 positions matching TRBD1. CDR1 MGHRA and CDR2 YSYEKL come from the germline V gene. The CDR3 consists of 16 residues. V was pared by 0 bases and J by 2 bases, with 4 bases of the junction left unmatched. The CDR3 DNA is TGCGCCAGCAGCCAAGAAGGGGGCTACGCTGGAAACACCATATATTTT. It yields the protein CASSQEGGYAGNTIYF.

The chain combines TRBV7-9 with TRBJ2-2; D is perhaps TRBD1 (7 bases). V was pared by 5 bases and J by 5 bases, with 18 bases between. Germline V gives CDR1 SEHNR, CDR2 FQNEAQ (reference sequence). CDR3 length: 16 amino acids. CDR3 loop: CASSTGQTRATGELFF. The DNA for the CDR3 is TGTGCCAGCAGCACGGGACAGACTAGGGCTACCGGGGAGCTGTTTTTT. Full variable domain (outside the CDR3, taken from reference TRBV7-9 and TRBJ2-2): DTGVSQNPRHKITKRGQNVTFRCDPISEHNRLYWYRQTLGQGPEFLTYFQNEAQLEKSRLLSDRFSAERPKGSFSTLEIQRTEQGDSAMYLCASSTGQTRATGELFFGEGSRLTVL.

The chain is built from TRBV7-9 and TRBJ1-6; a weak D match, TRBD1 (5 bases). The V end lost 1 base, the J end lost 4 bases, and 8 bases lay between the germline ends. Germline V lookup: CDR1 SEHNR, CDR2 FQNEAQ (reference sequence). The CDR3 consists of 15 residues. The DNA of the CDR3 is TGTGCCAGCAGCTTAGACAGGATTTATAATTCACCCCTCCACTTT. Translation: CASSLDRIYNSPLHF.